This entry concerns a single T cell receptor beta chain. Assay: immunoSEQ multiplex PCR; the TCRdb copy retains only in-frame clones and omits some. The sample contains some 14,000 clones, over 70% of which appear only once. The sample is drawn from a study of control samples from healthy donors and cancer patients. What was sequenced was formalin-fixed, paraffin-embedded tissue. The sequence came from a male donor with melanoma.

Here the CDR3 reads CASCELADTLGYTF. CDR3 DNA: TGTGCCAGTTGTGAGCTAGCGGACACCTTGGGCTACACCTTC. V is TRBV19 and J is TRBJ1-2, with a tentative D call TRBD1 (5 bases). The CDR3 is made up of 14 amino acids. With 8 bases removed from V and 8 bases from J, the gap between germline ends came to 21 bases. Germline V gene data show CDR1 as LNHDA and CDR2 as SQIVND (reference sequence).